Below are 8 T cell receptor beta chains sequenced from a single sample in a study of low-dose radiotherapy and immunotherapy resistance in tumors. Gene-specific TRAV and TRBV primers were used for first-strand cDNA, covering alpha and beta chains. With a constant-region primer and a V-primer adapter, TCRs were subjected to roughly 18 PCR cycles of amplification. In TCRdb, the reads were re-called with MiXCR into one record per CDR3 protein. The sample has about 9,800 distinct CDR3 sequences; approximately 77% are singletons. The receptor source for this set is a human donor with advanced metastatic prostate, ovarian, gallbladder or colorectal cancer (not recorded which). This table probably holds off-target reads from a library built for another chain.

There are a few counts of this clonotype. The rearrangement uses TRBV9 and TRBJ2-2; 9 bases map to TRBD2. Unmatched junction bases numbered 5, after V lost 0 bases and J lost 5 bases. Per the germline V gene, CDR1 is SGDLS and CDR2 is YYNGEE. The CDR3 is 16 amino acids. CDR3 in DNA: TGTGCCAGCAGCGTAGGGGCTAGCGGGACGACCGGGGAGCTGTTTTTT. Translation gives CASSVGASGTTGELFF.

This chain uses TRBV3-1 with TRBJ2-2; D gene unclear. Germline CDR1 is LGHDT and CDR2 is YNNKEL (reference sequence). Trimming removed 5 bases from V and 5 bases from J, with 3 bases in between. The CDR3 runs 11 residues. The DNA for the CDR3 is TGTGCCAGCAGCGGAACCGGGGAGCTGTTTTTT. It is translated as CASSGTGELFF.

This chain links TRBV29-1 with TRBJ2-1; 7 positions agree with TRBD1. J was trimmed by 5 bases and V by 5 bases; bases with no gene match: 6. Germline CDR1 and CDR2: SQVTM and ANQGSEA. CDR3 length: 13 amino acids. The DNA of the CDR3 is TGCAGCGTTAGAGACAGGGCAAACAATGAGCAGTTCTTC. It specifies CSVRDRANNEQFF.

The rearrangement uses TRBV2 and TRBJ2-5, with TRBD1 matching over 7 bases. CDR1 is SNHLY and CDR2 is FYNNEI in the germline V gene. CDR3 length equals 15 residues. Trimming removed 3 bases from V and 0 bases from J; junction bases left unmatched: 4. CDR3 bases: TGTGCCAGCAGTGAGCGGACAGGAGACCAAGAGACCCAGTACTTC. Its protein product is CASSERTGDQETQYF.

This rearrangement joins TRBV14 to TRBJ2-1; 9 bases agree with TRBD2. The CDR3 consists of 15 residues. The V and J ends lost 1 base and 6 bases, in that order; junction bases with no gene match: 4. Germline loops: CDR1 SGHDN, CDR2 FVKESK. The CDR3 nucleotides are TGTGCCAGCAGCCAAGGAGCGGGAGGCCCCAATGAGCAGTTCTTC. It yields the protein CASSQGAGGPNEQFF.

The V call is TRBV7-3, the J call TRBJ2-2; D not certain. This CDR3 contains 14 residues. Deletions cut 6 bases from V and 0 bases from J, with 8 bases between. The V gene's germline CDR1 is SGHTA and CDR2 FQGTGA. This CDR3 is CASRPGPNTGELFF. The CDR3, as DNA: TGTGCCAGCAGGCCCGGGCCGAACACCGGGGAGCTGTTTTTT.

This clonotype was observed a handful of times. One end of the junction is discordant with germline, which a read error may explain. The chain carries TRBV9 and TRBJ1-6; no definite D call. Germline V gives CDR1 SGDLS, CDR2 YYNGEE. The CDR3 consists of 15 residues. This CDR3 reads CAMREVNTNAGKSTF. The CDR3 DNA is TGTGCAATGAGAGAGGTTAACACCAATGCAGGCAAATCAACCTTT.

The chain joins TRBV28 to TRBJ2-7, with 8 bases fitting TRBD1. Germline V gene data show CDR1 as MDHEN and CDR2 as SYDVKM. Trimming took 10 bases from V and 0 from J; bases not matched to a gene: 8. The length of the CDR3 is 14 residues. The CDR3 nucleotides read TGTGCCATCAGGCGGACAGGGAACTCCTACGAGCAGTACTTC. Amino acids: CAIRRTGNSYEQYF.